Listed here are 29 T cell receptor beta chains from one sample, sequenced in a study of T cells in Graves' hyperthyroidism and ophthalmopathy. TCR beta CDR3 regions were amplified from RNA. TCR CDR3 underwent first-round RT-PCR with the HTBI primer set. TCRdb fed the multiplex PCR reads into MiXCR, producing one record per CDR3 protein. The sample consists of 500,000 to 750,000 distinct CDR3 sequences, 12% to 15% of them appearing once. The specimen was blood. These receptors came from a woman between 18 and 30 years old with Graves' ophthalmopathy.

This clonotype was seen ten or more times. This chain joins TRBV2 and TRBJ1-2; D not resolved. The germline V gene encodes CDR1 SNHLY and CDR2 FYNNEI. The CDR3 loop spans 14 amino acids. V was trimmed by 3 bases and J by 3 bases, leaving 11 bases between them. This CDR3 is CASSDEQPDYGYTF. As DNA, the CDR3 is TGTGCCAGCAGTGATGAACAGCCCGACTATGGCTACACCTTC.

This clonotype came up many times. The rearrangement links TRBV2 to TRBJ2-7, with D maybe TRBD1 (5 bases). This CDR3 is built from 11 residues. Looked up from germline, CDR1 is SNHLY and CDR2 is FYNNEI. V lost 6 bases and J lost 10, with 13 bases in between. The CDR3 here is CASRPDSSQYF. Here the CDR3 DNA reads TGTGCCAGCAGACCCGACAGTTCACAGTACTTC.

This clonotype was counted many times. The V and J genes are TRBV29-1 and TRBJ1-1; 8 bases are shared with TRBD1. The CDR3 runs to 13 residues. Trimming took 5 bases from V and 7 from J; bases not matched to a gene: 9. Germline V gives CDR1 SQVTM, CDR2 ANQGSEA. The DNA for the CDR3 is TGCAGCGTTCTGACAGGGGTGATGGGTGAAGCTTTCTTT. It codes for CSVLTGVMGEAFF.

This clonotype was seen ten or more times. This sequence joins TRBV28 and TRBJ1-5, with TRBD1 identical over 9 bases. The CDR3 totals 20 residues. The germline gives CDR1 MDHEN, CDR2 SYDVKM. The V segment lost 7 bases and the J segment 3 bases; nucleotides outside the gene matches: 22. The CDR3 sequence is CASTKTGTGLGGFYNQPQHF. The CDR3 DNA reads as TGTGCCAGCACCAAGACCGGGACAGGGTTGGGGGGCTTTTACAATCAGCCCCAGCATTTT.

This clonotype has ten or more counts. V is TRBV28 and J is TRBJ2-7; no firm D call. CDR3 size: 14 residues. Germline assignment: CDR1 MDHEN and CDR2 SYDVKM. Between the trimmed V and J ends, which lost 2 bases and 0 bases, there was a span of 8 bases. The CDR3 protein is CASSLAAGSYEQYF. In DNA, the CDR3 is TGTGCCAGCAGTTTAGCTGCAGGCTCCTACGAGCAGTACTTC.

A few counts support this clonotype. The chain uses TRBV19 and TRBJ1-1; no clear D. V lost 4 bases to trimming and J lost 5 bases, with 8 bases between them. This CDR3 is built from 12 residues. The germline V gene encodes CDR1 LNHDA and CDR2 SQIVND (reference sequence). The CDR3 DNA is TGTGCCAGTAGTAAGTGGGCGACTGAAGCTTTCTTT. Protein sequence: CASSKWATEAFF.

As DNA, the CDR3 is TGTGCCAGCAGCTACGGGACAGGGAACCCCTCGGAGCAGTTCTTC. Its translation is CASSYGTGNPSEQFF. The rearrangement joins TRBV11-3 to TRBJ2-1; 9 nucleotides align to TRBD1. Germline V gives CDR1 SGHNT, CDR2 YENEEA. With V trimmed by 4 bases and J by 10 bases, 11 bases remained unmatched. This CDR3 comprises 15 residues.

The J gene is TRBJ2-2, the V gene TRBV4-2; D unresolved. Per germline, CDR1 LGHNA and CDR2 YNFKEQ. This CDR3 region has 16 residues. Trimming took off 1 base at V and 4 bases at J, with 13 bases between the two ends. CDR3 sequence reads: CASSQVTGFFTGELFF. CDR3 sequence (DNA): TGTGCCAGCAGCCAAGTCACGGGTTTCTTCACCGGGGAGCTGTTTTTT.

In DNA form, the CDR3 reads TGTGCCACTGGGGGACAGGGGGCGCCTGAAGCTTTCTTT. Encoded protein: CATGGQGAPEAFF. The chain couples TRBV19 to TRBJ1-1; TRBD1 aligns across 12 bases. Per germline, CDR1 LNHDA and CDR2 SQIVND (reference sequence). The CDR3 length is 13 residues. The trim removed 10 bases at V and 6 bases at J, leaving 6 bases unmatched.

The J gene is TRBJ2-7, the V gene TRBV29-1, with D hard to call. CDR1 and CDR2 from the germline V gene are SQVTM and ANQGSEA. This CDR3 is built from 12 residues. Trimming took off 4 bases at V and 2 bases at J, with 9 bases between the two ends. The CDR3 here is CSVVPSTYEQYF. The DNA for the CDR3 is TGCAGCGTTGTTCCTAGTACCTACGAGCAGTACTTC.

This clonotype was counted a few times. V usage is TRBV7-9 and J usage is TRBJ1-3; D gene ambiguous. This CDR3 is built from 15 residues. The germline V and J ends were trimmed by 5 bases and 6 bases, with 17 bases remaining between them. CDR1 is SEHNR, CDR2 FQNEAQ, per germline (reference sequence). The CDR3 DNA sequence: TGTGCCAGCAGCCTCGTAGGAGGGCGTGAAAACACCATATATTTT. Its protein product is CASSLVGGRENTIYF.

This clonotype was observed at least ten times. The CDR3: CASSLAQVAGEAKNIQYF. As DNA, the CDR3 is TGTGCCAGCAGCTTAGCGCAGGTAGCGGGAGAGGCCAAAAACATTCAGTACTTC. V is TRBV7-9 and J is TRBJ2-4; TRBD2 aligns across 9 bases. The ends lost 0 bases at V and 1 base at J; junction bases unmatched: 7. Germline V gene sequence: CDR1 SEHNR, CDR2 FQNEAQ (reference sequence). This CDR3 is 18 amino acids long.

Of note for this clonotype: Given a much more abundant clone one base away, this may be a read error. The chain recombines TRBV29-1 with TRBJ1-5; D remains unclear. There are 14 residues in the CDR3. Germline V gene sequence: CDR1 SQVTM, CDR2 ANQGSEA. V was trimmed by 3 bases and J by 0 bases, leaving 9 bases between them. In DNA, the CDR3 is TGCAGCGTTGAGGACGGTCATAGCAATCAGCCCCAGCATTTT. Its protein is CSVEDGHSNQPQHF.

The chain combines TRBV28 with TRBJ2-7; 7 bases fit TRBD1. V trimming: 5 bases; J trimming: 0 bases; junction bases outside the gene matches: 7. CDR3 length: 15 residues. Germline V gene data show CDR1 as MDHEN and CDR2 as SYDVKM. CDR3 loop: CASSPGTAASYEQYF. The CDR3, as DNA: TGTGCCAGCAGTCCTGGGACAGCTGCCTCCTACGAGCAGTACTTC. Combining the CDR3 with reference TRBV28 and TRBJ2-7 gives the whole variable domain DVKVTQSSRYLVKRTGEKVFLECVQDMDHENMFWYRQDPGLGLRLIYFSYDVKMKEKGDIPEGYSVSREKKERFSLILESASTNQTSMYLCASSPGTAASYEQYFGPGTRLTVT.

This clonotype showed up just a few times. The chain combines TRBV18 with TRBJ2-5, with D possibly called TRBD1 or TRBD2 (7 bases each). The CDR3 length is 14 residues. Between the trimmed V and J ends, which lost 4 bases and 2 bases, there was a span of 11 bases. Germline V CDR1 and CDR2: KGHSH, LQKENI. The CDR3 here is CASSRRGGQETQYF. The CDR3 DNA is TGTGCCAGCTCACGCAGGGGGGGTCAAGAGACCCAGTACTTC.

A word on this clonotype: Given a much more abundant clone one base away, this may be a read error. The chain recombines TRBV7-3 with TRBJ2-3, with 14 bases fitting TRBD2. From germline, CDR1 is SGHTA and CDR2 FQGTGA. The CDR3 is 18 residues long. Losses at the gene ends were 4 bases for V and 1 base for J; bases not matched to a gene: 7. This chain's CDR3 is CASSSGLAGGLGTDTQYF. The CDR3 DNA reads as TGTGCCAGCAGCTCAGGACTAGCGGGAGGATTAGGCACAGATACGCAGTATTTT.

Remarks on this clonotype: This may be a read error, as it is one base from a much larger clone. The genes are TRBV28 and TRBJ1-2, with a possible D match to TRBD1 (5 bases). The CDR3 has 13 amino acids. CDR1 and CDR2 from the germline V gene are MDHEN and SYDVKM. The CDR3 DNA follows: TGTGTCGTTGGAGACAGACTAAACTATGGCTACACCTTC. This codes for CVVGDRLNYGYTF.

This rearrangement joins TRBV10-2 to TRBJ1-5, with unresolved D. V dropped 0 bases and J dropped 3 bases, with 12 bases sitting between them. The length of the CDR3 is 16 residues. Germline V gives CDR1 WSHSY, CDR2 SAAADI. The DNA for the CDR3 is TGCGCCAGCAGTGAGTCTTCTTTGGCAGCCAATCAGCCCCAGCATTTT. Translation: CASSESSLAANQPQHF.

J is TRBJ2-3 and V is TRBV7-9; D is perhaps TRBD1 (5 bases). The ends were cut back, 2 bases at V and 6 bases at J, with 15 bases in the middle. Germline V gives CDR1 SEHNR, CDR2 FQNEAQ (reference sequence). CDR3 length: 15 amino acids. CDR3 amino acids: CASSLRASQGDTQYF. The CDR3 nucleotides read TGTGCCAGCAGCTTACGGGCTTCCCAGGGCGATACGCAGTATTTT.

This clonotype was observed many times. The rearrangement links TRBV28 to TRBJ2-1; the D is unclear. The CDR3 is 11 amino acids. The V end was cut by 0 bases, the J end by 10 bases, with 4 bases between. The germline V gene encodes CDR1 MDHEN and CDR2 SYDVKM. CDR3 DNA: TGTGCCAGCAGTTTATGGGGGGAGCAGTTCTTC. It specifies CASSLWGEQFF.

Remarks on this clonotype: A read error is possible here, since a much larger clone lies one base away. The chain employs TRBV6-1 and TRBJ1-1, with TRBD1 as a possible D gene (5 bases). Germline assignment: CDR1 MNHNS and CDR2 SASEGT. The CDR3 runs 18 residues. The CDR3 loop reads CASRAILTAKGLNTEASF. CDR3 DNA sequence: TGTGCCAGCAGAGCCATTTTGACAGCGAAGGGGCTTAACACTGAAGCTTCCTTT.

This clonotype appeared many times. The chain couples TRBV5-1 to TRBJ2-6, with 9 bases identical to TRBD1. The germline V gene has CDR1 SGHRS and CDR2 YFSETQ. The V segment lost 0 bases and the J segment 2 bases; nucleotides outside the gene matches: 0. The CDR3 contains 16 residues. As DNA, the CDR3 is TGCGCCAGCAGCTTGGGACAGGGGGCTGGGGCCAACGTCCTGACTTTC. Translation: CASSLGQGAGANVLTF.

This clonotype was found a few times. The CDR3 loop reads CASSPVGSGNTIYF. The DNA for the CDR3 is TGCGCCAGCAGCCCCGTGGGCTCTGGAAACACCATATATTTT. The chain joins TRBV4-3 to TRBJ1-3; D is unclear. Deletions cut 4 bases from V and 0 bases from J, with 7 bases between. CDR3 length: 14 residues. Germline V CDR1 and CDR2: LGHNA, YSLEER.

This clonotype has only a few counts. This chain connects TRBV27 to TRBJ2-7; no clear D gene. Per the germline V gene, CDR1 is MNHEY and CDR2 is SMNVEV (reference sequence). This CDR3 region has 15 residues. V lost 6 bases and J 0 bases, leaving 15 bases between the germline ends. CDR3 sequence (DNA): TGTGCCAGCAGCACATCACAAAGGAGCTCCTACGAGCAGTACTTC. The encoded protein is CASSTSQRSSYEQYF.

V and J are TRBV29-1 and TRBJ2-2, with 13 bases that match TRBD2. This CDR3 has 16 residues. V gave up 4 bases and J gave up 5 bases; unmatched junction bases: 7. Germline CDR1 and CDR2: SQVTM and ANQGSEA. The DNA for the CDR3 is TGCAGCGTTGTAGGACTAGCGGGAGCTGGTACCGGGGAGCTGTTTTTT. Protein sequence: CSVVGLAGAGTGELFF.

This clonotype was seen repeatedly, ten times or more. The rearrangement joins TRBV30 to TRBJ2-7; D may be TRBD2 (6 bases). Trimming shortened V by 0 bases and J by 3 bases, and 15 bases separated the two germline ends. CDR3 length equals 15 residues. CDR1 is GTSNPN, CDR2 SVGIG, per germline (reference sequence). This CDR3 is CAWSVRLLGGYEQYF. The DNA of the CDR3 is TGTGCCTGGAGTGTACGCCTACTGGGGGGCTACGAGCAGTACTTC.

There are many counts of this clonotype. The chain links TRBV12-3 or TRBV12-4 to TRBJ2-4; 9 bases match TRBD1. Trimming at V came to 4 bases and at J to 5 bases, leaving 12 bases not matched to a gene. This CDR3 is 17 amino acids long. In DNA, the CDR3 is TGTGCCAGCAGTTGGGGACAGGGACCTTTCGGCCAAAACATTCAGTACTTC. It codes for CASSWGQGPFGQNIQYF.

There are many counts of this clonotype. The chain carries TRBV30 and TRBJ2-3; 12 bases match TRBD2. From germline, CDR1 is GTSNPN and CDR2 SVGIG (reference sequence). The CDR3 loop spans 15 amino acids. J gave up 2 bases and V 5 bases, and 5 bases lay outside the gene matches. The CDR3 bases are TGTGCCTGGGAAGGACTAGCGGGAAACACAGATACGCAGTATTTT. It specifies CAWEGLAGNTDTQYF.

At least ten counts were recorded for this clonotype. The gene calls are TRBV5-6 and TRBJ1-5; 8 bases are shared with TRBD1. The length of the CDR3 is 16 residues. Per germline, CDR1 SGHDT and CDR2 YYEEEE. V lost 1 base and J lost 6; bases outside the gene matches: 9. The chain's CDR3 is CASSLSGGGSGQPQHF. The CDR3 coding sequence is TGTGCCAGCAGCTTGTCAGGGGGCGGATCGGGTCAGCCCCAGCATTTT.